Here is one TCR beta chain with its context. This sample was taken from a study of control samples from healthy donors and cancer patients. Germline CDR1 is KGHSH and CDR2 is LQKENI. The CDR3 loop spans 16 amino acids. With V trimmed by 0 bases and J by 0 bases, 2 bases remained unmatched. TCRdb keeps only in-frame clones here, not all; method: immunoSEQ multiplex PCR. The repertoire holds roughly 170,000 clones, with approximately 92% as singletons. Sequenced sample: blood. The sequence came from a man between 18 and 35 years old in good health. J is TRBJ2-3 and V is TRBV18; 8 nucleotides match TRBD2. Here the CDR3 reads CASSPPSSGSTDTQYF. The CDR3 region has the DNA TGTGCCAGCTCACCACCGTCTAGCGGGAGCACAGATACGCAGTATTTT.